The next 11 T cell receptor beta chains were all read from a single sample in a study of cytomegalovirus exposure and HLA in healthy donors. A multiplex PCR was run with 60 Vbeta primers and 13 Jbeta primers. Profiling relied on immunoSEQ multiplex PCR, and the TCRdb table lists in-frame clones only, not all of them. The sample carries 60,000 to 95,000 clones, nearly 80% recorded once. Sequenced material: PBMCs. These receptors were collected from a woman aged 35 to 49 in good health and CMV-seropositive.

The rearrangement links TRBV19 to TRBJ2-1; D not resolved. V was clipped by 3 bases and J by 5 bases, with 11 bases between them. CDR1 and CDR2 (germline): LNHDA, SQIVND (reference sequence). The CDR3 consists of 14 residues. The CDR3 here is CASSMGVTDNEQFF. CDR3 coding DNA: TGTGCCAGTAGTATGGGTGTCACAGACAATGAGCAGTTCTTC.

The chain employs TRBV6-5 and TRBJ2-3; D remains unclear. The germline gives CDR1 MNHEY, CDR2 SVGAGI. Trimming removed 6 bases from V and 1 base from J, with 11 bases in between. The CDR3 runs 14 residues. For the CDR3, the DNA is TGTGCCAGCAGCCCGATTACGGGCACAGATACGCAGTATTTT. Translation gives CASSPITGTDTQYF.

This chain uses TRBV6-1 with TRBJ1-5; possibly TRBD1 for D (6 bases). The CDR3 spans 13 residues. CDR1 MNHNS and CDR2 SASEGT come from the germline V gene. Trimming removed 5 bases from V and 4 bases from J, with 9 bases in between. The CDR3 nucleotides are TGTGCCAGCAGTCAAGGACAGAATCAGCCCCAGCATTTT. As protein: CASSQGQNQPQHF.

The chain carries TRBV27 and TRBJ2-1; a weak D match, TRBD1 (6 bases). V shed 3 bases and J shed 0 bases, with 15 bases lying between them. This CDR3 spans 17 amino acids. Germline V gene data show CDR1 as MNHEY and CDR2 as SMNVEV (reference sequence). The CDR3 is CASSFSDRRSSYNEQFF. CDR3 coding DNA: TGTGCCAGCAGTTTCTCGGACAGACGAAGCTCCTACAATGAGCAGTTCTTC.

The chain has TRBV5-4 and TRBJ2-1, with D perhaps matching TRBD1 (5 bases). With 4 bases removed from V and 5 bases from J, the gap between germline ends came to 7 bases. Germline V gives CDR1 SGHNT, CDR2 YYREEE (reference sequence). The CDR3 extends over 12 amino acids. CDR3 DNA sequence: TGTGCCAGCAGCCAACAGGACAATGAGCAGTTCTTC. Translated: CASSQQDNEQFF.

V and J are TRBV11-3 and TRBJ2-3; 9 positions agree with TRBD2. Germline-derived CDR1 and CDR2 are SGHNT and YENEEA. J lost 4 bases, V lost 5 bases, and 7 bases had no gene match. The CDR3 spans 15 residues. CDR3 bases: TGTGCCAGCAGCAGGGGCGGGGGGGTCCCAGATACGCAGTATTTT. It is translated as CASSRGGGVPDTQYF.

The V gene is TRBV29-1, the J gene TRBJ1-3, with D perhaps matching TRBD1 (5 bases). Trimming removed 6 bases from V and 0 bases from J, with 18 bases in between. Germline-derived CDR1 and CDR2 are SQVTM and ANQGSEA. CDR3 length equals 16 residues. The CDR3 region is CSVVPTASLSGNTIYF. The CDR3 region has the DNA TGCAGCGTGGTCCCGACAGCGTCCCTCTCTGGAAACACCATATATTTT.

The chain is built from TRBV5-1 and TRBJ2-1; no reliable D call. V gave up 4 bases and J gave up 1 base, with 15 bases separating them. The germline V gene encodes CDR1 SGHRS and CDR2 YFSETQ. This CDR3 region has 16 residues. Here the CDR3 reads CASSPQSLPSYNEQFF. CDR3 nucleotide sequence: TGCGCCAGCAGCCCACAGTCTTTACCATCCTACAATGAGCAGTTCTTC.

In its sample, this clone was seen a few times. The CDR3 loop is CASSLGQGMNTEAFF. The CDR3 DNA reads TGTGCCAGCAGCTTAGGTCAGGGCATGAACACTGAAGCTTTCTTT. The rearrangement links TRBV13 to TRBJ1-1; D perhaps matches TRBD1 (5 bases). V was clipped by 0 bases and J by 0 bases, with 8 bases between them. Germline assignment: CDR1 PRHDT and CDR2 FYEKMQ (reference sequence). This CDR3 comprises 15 residues.

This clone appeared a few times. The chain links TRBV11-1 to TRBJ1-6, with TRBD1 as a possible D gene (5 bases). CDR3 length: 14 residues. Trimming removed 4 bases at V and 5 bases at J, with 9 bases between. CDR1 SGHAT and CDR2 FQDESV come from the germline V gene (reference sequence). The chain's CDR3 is CASSWSGNNSPLHF. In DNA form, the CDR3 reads TGTGCCAGCAGCTGGTCAGGGAATAATTCACCCCTCCACTTT.

CDR3 region: CAINPTGSGNTIYF. CDR3 coding DNA: TGTGCCATCAACCCGACAGGCTCTGGAAACACCATATATTTT. V usage is TRBV10-3 and J usage is TRBJ1-3, with TRBD1 as a possible D gene (6 bases). The length of the CDR3 is 14 residues. Trimming removed 7 bases from V and 0 bases from J, with 10 bases in between. The germline CDR1 and CDR2 sequences are ENHRY and SYGVKD.